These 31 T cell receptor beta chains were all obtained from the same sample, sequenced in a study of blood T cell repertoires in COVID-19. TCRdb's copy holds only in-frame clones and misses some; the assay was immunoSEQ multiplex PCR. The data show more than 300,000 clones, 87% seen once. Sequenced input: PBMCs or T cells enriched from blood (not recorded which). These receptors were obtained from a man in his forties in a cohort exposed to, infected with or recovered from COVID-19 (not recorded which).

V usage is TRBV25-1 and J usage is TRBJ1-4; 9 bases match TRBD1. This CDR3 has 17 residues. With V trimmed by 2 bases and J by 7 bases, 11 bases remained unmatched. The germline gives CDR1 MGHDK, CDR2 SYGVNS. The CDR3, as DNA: TGTGCCAGCAGTGAACCCCGCGGAGGGACAGGGCTTGAAAAACTGTTTTTT. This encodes CASSEPRGGTGLEKLFF.

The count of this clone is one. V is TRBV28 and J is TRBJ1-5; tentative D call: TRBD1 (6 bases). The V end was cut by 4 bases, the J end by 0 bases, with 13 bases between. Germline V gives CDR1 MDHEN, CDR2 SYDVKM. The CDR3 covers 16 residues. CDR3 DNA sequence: TGTGCCAGCAGTTATTTGGACAGCACTAGCAATCAGCCCCAGCATTTT. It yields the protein CASSYLDSTSNQPQHF.

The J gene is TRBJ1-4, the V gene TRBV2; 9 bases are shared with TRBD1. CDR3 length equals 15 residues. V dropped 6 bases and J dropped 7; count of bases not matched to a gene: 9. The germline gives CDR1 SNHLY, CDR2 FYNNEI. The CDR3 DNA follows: TGTGCCAGCAGACCTGGGGGGACAGGGCTTGAAAAACTGTTTTTT. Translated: CASRPGGTGLEKLFF.

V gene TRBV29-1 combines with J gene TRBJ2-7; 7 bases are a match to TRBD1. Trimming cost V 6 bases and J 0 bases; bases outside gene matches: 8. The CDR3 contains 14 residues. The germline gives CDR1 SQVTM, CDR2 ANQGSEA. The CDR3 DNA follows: TGCAGCGTCCGAACAGGGGTCAACTCCTACGAGCAGTACTTC. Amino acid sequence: CSVRTGVNSYEQYF.

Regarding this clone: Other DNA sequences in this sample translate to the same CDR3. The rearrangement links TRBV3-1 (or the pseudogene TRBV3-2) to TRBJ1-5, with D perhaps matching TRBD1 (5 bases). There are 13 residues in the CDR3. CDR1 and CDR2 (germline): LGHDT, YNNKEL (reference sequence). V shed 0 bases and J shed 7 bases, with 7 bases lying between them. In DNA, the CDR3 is TGTGCCAGCAGCCAAGAGGGGGGACAGCCCCAGCATTTT. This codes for CASSQEGGQPQHF.

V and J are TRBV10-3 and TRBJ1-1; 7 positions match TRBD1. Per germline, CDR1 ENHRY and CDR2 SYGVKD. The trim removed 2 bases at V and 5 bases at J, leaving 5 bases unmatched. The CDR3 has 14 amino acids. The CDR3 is CAISEPRGRTEAFF. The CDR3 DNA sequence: TGTGCCATCAGTGAGCCCAGGGGGAGAACTGAAGCTTTCTTT.

In nucleotides, the CDR3 is TGCGCCAGCAGCCAGGCTCGGATTGGTGGGGCCGGAGCCAAAAACATTCAGTACTTC. As protein: CASSQARIGGAGAKNIQYF. This rearrangement joins TRBV4-1 to TRBJ2-4; tentatively, D is TRBD1 (5 bases). Germline V gene data show CDR1 as MGHRA and CDR2 as YSYEKL. The CDR3 consists of 19 residues. Trimming removed 3 bases at V and 0 bases at J, with 21 bases between.

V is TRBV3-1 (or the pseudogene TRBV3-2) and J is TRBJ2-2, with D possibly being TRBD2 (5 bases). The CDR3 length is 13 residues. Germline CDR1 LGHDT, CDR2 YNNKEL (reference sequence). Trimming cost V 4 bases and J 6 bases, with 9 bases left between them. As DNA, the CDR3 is TGTGCCAGCAGCCTTAGCGAGGCCGGGGAGCTGTTTTTT. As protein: CASSLSEAGELFF.

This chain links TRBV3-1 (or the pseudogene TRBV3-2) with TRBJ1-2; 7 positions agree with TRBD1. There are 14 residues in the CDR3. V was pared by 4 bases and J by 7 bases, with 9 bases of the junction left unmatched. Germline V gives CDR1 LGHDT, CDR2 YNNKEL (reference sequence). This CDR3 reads CASSRKQGMGGYTF. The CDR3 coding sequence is TGTGCCAGCAGCCGGAAACAGGGGATGGGTGGCTACACCTTC.

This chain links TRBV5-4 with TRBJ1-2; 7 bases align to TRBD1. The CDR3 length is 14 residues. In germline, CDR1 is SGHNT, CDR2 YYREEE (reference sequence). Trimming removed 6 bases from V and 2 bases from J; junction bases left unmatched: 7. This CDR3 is CASTDVQGNYGYTF. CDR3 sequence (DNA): TGTGCCAGCACAGATGTACAGGGGAACTATGGCTACACCTTC.

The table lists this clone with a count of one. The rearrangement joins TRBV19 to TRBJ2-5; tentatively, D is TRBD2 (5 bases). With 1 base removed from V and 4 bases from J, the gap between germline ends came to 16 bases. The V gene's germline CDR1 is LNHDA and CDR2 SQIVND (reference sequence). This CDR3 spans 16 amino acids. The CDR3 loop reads CASSIVASMVAETQYF. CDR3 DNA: TGTGCCAGTAGTATAGTTGCTAGCATGGTAGCAGAGACCCAGTACTTC.

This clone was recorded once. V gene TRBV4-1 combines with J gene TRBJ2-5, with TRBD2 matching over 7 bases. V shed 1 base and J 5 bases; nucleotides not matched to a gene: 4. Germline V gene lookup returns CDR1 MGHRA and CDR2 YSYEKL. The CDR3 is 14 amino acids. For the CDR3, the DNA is TGCGCCAGCAGCCAAGGTGTCGGGAGGGAGACCCAGTACTTC. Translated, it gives CASSQGVGRETQYF.

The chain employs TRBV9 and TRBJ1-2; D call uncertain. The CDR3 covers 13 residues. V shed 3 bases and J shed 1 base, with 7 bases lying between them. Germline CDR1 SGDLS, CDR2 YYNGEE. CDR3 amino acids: CASSASGNYGYTF. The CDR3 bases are TGTGCCAGCAGCGCCAGTGGTAACTATGGCTACACCTTC.

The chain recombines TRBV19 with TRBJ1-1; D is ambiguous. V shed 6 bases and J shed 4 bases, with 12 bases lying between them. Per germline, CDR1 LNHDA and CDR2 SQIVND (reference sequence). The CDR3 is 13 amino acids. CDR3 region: CASRDGSGTEAFF. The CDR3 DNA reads TGTGCCAGTAGAGACGGATCGGGCACTGAAGCTTTCTTT.

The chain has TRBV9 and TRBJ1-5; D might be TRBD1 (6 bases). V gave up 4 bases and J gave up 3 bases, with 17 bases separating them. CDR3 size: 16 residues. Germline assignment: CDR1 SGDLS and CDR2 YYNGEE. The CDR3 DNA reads TGTGCCAGCAGCCCGTCAGGGGATTTGAACAATCAGCCCCAGCATTTT. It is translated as CASSPSGDLNNQPQHF.

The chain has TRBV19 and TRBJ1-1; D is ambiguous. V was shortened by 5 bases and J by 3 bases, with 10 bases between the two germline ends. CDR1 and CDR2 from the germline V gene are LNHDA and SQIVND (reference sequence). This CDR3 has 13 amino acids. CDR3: CASSDFLHTEAFF. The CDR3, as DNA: TGTGCCAGTAGTGACTTCCTCCACACTGAAGCTTTCTTT.

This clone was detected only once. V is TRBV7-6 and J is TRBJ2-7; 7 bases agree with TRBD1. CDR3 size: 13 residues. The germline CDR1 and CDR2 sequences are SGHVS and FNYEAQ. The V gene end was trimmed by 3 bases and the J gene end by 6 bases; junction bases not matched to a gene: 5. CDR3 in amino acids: CASSLTNRGEQYF. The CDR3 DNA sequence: TGTGCCAGCAGCTTGACCAACAGGGGCGAGCAGTACTTC.

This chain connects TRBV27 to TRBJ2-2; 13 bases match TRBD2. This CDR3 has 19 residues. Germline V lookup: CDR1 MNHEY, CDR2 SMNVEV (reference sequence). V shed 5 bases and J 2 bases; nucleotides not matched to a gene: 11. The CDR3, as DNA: TGTGCCAGCAGTACATCCGGGACTAGCGGGACCCCTAACACCGGGGAGCTGTTTTTT. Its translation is CASSTSGTSGTPNTGELFF.

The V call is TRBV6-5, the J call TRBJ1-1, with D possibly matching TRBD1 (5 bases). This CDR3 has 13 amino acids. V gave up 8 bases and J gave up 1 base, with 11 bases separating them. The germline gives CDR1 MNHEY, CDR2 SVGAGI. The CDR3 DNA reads TGTGCCAGCTTCCTCGGGGGGAACACTGAAGCTTTCTTT. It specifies CASFLGGNTEAFF.

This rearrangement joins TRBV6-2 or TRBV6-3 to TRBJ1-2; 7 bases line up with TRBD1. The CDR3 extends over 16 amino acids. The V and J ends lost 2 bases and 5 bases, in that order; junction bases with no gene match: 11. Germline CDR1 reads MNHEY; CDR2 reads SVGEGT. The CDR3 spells CASSYTLEGGAYGYTF. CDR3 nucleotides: TGTGCCAGCAGTTACACCTTAGAAGGGGGCGCATATGGCTACACCTTC.

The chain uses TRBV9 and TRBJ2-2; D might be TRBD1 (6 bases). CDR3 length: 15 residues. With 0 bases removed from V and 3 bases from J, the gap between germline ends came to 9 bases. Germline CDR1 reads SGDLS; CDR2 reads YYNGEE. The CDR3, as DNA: TGTGCCAGCAGCGTAGAAGGGGGAGACACCGGGGAGCTGTTTTTT. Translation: CASSVEGGDTGELFF.

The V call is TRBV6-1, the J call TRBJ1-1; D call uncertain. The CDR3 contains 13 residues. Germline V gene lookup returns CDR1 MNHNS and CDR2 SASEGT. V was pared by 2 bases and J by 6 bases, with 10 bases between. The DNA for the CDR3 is TGTGCCAGCAGTGAATTGGCTAGCGCTGAAGCTTTCTTT. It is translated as CASSELASAEAFF.

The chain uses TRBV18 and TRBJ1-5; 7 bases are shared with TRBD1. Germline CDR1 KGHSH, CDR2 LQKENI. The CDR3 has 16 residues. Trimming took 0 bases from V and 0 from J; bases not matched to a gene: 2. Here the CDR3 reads CASSPPGQYSNQPQHF. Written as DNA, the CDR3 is TGTGCCAGCTCACCACCGGGACAGTATAGCAATCAGCCCCAGCATTTT.

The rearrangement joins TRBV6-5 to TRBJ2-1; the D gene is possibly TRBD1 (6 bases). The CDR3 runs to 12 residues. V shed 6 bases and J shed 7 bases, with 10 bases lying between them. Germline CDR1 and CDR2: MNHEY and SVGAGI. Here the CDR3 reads CASRSQGNEQFF. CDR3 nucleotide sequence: TGTGCCAGCAGAAGTCAGGGGAATGAGCAGTTCTTC.

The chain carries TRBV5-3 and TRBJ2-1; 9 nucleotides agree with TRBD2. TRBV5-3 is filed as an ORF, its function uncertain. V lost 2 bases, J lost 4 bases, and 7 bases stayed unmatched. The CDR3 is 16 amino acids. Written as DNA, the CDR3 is TGTGCCAGAAGCTTCCGCGGGAGGGCGGTTTACAATGAGCAGTTCTTC. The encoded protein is CARSFRGRAVYNEQFF.

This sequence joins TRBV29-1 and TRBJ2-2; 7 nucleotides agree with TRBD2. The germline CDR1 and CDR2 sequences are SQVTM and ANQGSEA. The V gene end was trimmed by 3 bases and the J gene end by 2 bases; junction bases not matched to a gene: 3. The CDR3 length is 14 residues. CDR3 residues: CSVEREPNTGELFF. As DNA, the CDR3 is TGCAGCGTTGAGCGGGAGCCCAACACCGGGGAGCTGTTTTTT.

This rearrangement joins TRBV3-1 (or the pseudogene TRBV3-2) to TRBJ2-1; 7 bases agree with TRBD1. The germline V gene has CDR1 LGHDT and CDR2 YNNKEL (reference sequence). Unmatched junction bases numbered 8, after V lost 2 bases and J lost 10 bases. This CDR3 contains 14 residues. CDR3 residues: CASSQSTGVREQFF. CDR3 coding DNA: TGTGCCAGCAGCCAATCTACAGGGGTTCGGGAGCAGTTCTTC.

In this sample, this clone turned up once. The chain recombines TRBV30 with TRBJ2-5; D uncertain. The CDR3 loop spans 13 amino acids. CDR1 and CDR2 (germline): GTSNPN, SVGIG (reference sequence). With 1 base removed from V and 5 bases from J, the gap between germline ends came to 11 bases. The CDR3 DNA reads TGTGCCTGGAGTGGTTCGATGCGGGAGACCCAGTACTTC. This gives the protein CAWSGSMRETQYF.

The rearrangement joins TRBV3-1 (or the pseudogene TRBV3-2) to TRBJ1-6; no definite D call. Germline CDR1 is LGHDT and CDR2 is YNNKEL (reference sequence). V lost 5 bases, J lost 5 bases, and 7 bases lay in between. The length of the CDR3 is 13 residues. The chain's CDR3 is CASSNGDNSPLHF. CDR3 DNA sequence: TGTGCCAGCAGCAACGGGGATAATTCACCCCTCCACTTT.

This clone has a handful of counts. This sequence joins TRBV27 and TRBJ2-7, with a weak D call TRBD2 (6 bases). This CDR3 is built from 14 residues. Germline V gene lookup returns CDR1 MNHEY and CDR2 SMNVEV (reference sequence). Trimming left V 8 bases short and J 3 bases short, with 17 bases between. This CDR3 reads CASAVREGGYEQYF. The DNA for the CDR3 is TGTGCCAGCGCGGTTCGCGAGGGAGGCTACGAGCAGTACTTC.

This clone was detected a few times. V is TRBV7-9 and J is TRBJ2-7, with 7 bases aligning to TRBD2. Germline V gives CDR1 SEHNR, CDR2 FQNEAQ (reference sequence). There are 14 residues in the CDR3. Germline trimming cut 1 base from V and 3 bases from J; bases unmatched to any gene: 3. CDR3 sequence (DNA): TGTGCCAGCAGCTTAGGCGGGAGTGGCTACGAGCAGTACTTC. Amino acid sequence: CASSLGGSGYEQYF.